The present TCR beta chain was sequenced within a study of T cell repertoires in cytomegalovirus infection. On the study more broadly: Well-studied HLA-B-restricted epitopes and recently identified HLA-C-restricted epitopes of CMV were both used in the study. Public signatures in TCR beta pointed to CMV infection and matching HLA type. Study-wide points: In two of eight donors, the top clonotype was HLA-C-restricted CMV-specific. The cumulative frequency of public TCR beta families distinguished individuals who carried CMV together with the relevant HLA.

TCRdb recomputed calls from the reads with MiXCR, one row per CDR3 protein. The sample lists approximately 600,000 distinct CDR3 sequences, approximately 40% occurring once. A word on this clonotype: The antigen remains unidentified.

The CDR3 extends over 17 amino acids. V was pared by 5 bases and J by 1 base, with 18 bases between. Germline CDR1 SGHTA, CDR2 FQGNSA. Sequenced material: cultured PBMCs, taken from culture after CMV antigen stimulation. The chain couples TRBV7-2 to TRBJ2-1; possibly TRBD2 for D (6 bases). This clonotype was sampled from a human donor in good health (CMV status not recorded). Some clones in this sample may be carry-over from other donors' samples. CDR3 bases: TGTGCCAGCAGCCCACGGGACTCGTCATGGTCCTACAATGAGCAGTTCTTC. It is translated as CASSPRDSSWSYNEQFF.